These T cell receptor beta chains were read from a single sample in a study of T cells in Graves' hyperthyroidism and ophthalmopathy. TCRdb independently ran MiXCR on the multiplex PCR reads; one entry per CDR3 protein. The sample lists a few hundred thousand distinct CDR3 sequences, about 45% occurring once. Sequencing input: peripheral blood or thyroid tissue (not recorded which). These receptors originate from an adult woman with Graves' disease, either hyperthyroidism or ophthalmopathy (not recorded which). Each CDR3 is given with its conserved first and last residue. The D gene is left open where the match is weak. Size tells how often a clone was seen (once, few, many) or the class of an expanded clone, and some rows leave it out.

CDR3aa: CASIGGRGNQPQHF; CDR3nt: TGTGCCAGTATAGGGGGCCGAGGCAATCAGCCCCAGCATTTT; j_gene: TRBJ1-5; v_gene: TRBV19; abundance: .; d_gene: TRBD1
CDR3aa: CSAGQGLSTEAFF; CDR3nt: TGCAGCGCCGGACAGGGGTTGAGCACTGAAGCTTTCTTT; j_gene: TRBJ1-1; v_gene: TRBV29-1; abundance: .; d_gene: TRBD1
CDR3aa: CASSLGGWAFF; CDR3nt: TGTGCCAGCAGTTTAGGAGGCTGGGCTTTCTTT; j_gene: TRBJ1-1; v_gene: TRBV12-3/TRBV12-4; abundance: many; d_gene: .
CDR3aa: CASSLTPTGLYGYTF; CDR3nt: TGTGCCAGCAGCTTAACGCCGACAGGGCTCTATGGCTACACCTTC; j_gene: TRBJ1-2; v_gene: TRBV7-3; abundance: .; d_gene: TRBD1
CDR3aa: CASSLDPGEANSPLHF; CDR3nt: TGTGCCAGCAGCCTAGACCCGGGGGAGGCCAATTCACCCCTCCACTTT; j_gene: TRBJ1-6; v_gene: TRBV7-8; abundance: .; d_gene: .
CDR3aa: CASSQGGSFYNSPLHF; CDR3nt: TGCGCCAGCAGCCAAGGGGGATCGTTCTATAATTCACCCCTCCACTTT; j_gene: TRBJ1-6; v_gene: TRBV4-1; abundance: few; d_gene: .
CDR3aa: CASSLAAGQGNTGELFF; CDR3nt: TGTGCCAGCAGCTTAGCCGCCGGACAGGGAAACACCGGGGAGCTGTTTTTT; j_gene: TRBJ2-2; v_gene: TRBV7-8; abundance: many; d_gene: TRBD1
CDR3aa: CASAREDYQPQHF; CDR3nt: TGTGCCAGCGCACGGGAGGATTACCAGCCCCAGCATTTT; j_gene: TRBJ1-5; v_gene: TRBV2; abundance: .; d_gene: .
CDR3aa: CASSLGPLGQGFSEQYF; CDR3nt: TGTGCCAGCAGCTTAGGTCCATTGGGACAGGGGTTTTCCGAGCAGTACTTC; j_gene: TRBJ2-7; v_gene: TRBV7-8; abundance: few; d_gene: TRBD1
CDR3aa: CASSVAWSAYEQYF; CDR3nt: TGCGCCAGCAGCGTGGCATGGAGCGCCTACGAGCAGTACTTC; j_gene: TRBJ2-7; v_gene: TRBV5-1; abundance: few; d_gene: .
CDR3aa: CASSLGKIDGNEQYF; CDR3nt: TGTGCCAGCAGCTTGGGCAAAATTGATGGGAATGAGCAGTACTTC; j_gene: TRBJ2-7; v_gene: TRBV7-9; abundance: many; d_gene: .
CDR3aa: CASSHGGGSSYNSPLHF; CDR3nt: TGTGCCAGCAGCCATGGTGGGGGAAGCTCCTATAATTCACCCCTCCACTTT; j_gene: TRBJ1-6; v_gene: TRBV7-9; abundance: .; d_gene: .
CDR3aa: CSARDPGSYGYTF; CDR3nt: TGCAGTGCTAGAGATCCGGGGTCCTATGGCTACACCTTC; j_gene: TRBJ1-2; v_gene: TRBV20-1; abundance: many; d_gene: .
CDR3aa: CAIRPTSGHTF; CDR3nt: TGTGCCATCAGACCCACTAGCGGGCACACCTTC; j_gene: TRBJ1-2; v_gene: TRBV10-3; abundance: .; d_gene: .
CDR3aa: CASSLPWGDTEAFF; CDR3nt: TGTGCCAGCAGCCTACCCTGGGGCGACACTGAAGCTTTCTTT; j_gene: TRBJ1-1; v_gene: TRBV7-9; abundance: .; d_gene: .
CDR3aa: CAISEAGGQETQYF; CDR3nt: TGTGCCATCAGTGAGGCGGGGGGACAAGAGACCCAGTACTTC; j_gene: TRBJ2-5; v_gene: TRBV10-3; abundance: many; d_gene: TRBD2